Listed here is a single TCR beta chain. The treatment here: preoperative locoregional IRX-2 cytokine immunotherapy. Patients received preoperative, locoregional IRX-2 cytokine immunotherapy in a phase Ib study. This sample is drawn from a study of preoperative IRX-2 immunotherapy in early breast cancer. Sequenced by immunoSEQ multiplex PCR; TCRdb stores in-frame clones only, minus some. This repertoire shows over 55,000 clones, 94% found once; its top ten account for around 1.5%. The CDR3 is 17 amino acids. The germline V gene encodes CDR1 MDHEN and CDR2 SYDVKM. The ends lost 5 bases at V and 4 bases at J; junction bases unmatched: 13.

Specimen collection occurred from a patient treated with IRX-2 immunotherapy. This TCR came from a human donor with breast cancer. The V gene is TRBV28, the J gene TRBJ2-1, with TRBD2 identical over 8 bases. Here the CDR3 reads CASSPPSGWGKYNEQFF. For the CDR3, the DNA is TGTGCCAGCAGTCCCCCTAGCGGGTGGGGAAAATACAATGAGCAGTTCTTC. Full variable domain (missing parts from reference TRBV28 and TRBJ2-1): DVKVTQSSRYLVKRTGEKVFLECVQDMDHENMFWYRQDPGLGLRLIYFSYDVKMKEKGDIPEGYSVSREKKERFSLILESASTNQTSMYLCASSPPSGWGKYNEQFFGPGTRLTVL.